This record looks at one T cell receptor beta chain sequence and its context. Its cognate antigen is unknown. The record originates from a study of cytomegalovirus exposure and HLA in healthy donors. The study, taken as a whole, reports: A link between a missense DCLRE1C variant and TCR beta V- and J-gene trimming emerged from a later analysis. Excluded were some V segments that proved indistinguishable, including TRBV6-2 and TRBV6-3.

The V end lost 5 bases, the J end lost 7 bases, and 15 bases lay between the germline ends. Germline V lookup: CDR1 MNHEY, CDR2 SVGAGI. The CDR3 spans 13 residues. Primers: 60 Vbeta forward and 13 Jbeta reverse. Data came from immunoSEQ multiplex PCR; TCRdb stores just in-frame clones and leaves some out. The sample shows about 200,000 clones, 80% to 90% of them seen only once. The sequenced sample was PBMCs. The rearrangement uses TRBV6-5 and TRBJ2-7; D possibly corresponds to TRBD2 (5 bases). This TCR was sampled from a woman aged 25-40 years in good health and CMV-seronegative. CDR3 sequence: CASSRTRSGEQYF. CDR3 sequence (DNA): TGTGCCAGCAGTAGGACCAGATCGGGGGAGCAGTACTTC.